Sequencing of this TCR beta chain was carried out in a study of T cells after posttransplantation cyclophosphamide. General study findings and limits: Recipient CMV seropositivity and CMV reactivation strongly tracked TRB clonality. TRB overlap between skin or GI tissue T cells and blood was limited. Later post-transplant blood repertoires were often dominated by donor CD8+ memory clones.

A note on this clone: Its antigen is undetermined.

This related bone marrow graft donor gave peripheral blood on the day of marrow donation. Germline assignment: CDR1 SGHRS and CDR2 YFSETQ. CDR3 length: 13 residues. V was trimmed by 6 bases and J by 8 bases, leaving 12 bases between them. Method: immunoSEQ multiplex PCR; TCRdb's copy keeps in-frame clones and lacks some. Among 45,000 to 65,000 clones listed, around 94% were seen once. The specimen was PBMCs. This receptor was taken from a woman between 25 and 40 years old in good health and a related stem cell transplant donor. This chain links TRBV5-1 with TRBJ1-6; no reliable D call. The CDR3 sequence is CASTRAGDSPLHF. The CDR3 DNA reads TGCGCCAGCACGCGGGCTGGCGATTCACCCCTCCACTTT.